This T cell receptor beta chain comes out of a study of early T cells in non-severe SARS-CoV-2 infection. The wider study: Bulk RNA taken from unsorted whole blood was sequenced, leaving chains unpaired.

This clonotype was seen repeatedly, ten times or more. Its specificity is unknown. Study findings and constraints: Sequences matched to VDJdb favored anti-spike CD8 responses, while private and CD4 specificities were missed.

Individual cDNA molecules were tagged with unique molecular identifiers, the study reported. TCRdb recomputed calls from the 5' RACE reads with MiXCR, one row per CDR3 protein. This sample carries approximately 110,000 distinct CDR3 sequences, 15% of them seen once, and the ten largest clones take 21%. V was trimmed by 5 bases and J by 0 bases, leaving 15 bases between them. CDR3 length: 16 residues. The V gene's germline CDR1 is LNHDA and CDR2 SQIVND (reference sequence). The source is an adult who was a healthcare worker with PCR-confirmed SARS-CoV-2 infection or an uninfected control (not recorded which). V is TRBV19 and J is TRBJ2-3; D possibly corresponds to TRBD2 (6 bases). The sample taken for sequencing was whole blood. The CDR3 nucleotides read TGTGCCAGTAGTTCCGCGGGAAGGTGGAGCACAGATACGCAGTATTTT. Translating gives CASSSAGRWSTDTQYF. The whole variable domain, filled in from reference TRBV19 and TRBJ2-3, reads DGGITQSPKYLFRKEGQNVTLSCEQNLNHDAMYWYRQDPGQGLRLIYYSQIVNDFQKGDIAEGYSVSREKKESFPLTVTSAQKNPTAFYLCASSSAGRWSTDTQYFGPGTRLTVL.